This TCR beta chain was retrieved from a study of response to subunit inactivated influenza vaccine. As regards this clonotype: The antigen remains unidentified.

Regarding the study as a whole: Each seasonal influenza vaccination recruits few new T cells, the authors suggested.

V was cut by 6 bases and J by 7 bases, with 9 bases left in between. The germline CDR1 and CDR2 sequences are DFQATT and SNEGSKA (reference sequence). This CDR3 is 11 amino acids long. MiXCR was run by TCRdb on the RT-PCR reads, yielding one entry per CDR3 protein. The sample contains about 780,000 distinct CDR3 sequences, less than 20% of which appear only once. The chain joins TRBV20-1 to TRBJ2-2, with D perhaps matching TRBD1 (6 bases). This sequence was found in a man in his forties or fifties who received an inactivated influenza vaccine. Material: PBMCs from blood, obtained about 5 days after vaccination. The DNA for the CDR3 is TGCAGTGCCAGGGGATACGGGGAGCTGTTTTTT. Residues: CSARGYGELFF.